This T cell receptor (beta chain) is from a study of blood T cell repertoires in COVID-19. Overall study: Samples of COVID-19 (acute and convalescent) were obtained from the United States, Italy and Spain.

In the authors' methods: Estimation of nucleated cell counts was performed using reference gene primer amplification. TCRdb's copy holds only in-frame clones and misses some; the assay was immunoSEQ multiplex PCR. The DNA gave D and trimming, while V, J and clone size come from that table. The sample lists approximately 280,000 clones, 75% to 95% occurring once. Trimming took 5 bases from V and 3 from J; bases not matched to a gene: 8. Germline assignment: CDR1 PRHDT and CDR2 FYEKMQ (reference sequence). This CDR3 spans 15 amino acids. Enrolment of Seattle patients took place during active infection, and they were followed longitudinally.

Sequenced material: peripheral blood. This chain connects TRBV13 to TRBJ2-7, with 9 bases fitting TRBD1. The receptor's source is a young woman with COVID-19, enrolled during active disease. The CDR3 DNA sequence: TGTGCCAGCAGCCGAGAAGGACAGGGGCTCTACGAGCAGTACTTC. Protein product: CASSREGQGLYEQYF.